The 9 T cell receptor beta chains in this list originate from one sample, sequenced in a study of OX40 agonist ivuxolimab in advanced cancers. The data were produced by immunoSEQ multiplex PCR, yet TCRdb's version contains in-frame clones alone and is incomplete. This table holds 40,000 or so clones, about nine tenths found once. The sample in question was CD4+ or CD8+ T cells sorted from blood, obtained in a trial of the OX40 agonist ivuxolimab. The receptors originated from an adult with an advanced solid tumor such as melanoma, head and neck, liver or kidney cancer.

The chain links TRBV10-3 to TRBJ2-5; perhaps D is TRBD1 or TRBD2 (6 bases each). The germline CDR1 and CDR2 sequences are ENHRY and SYGVKD. This CDR3 comprises 16 residues. Trimming cost V 3 bases and J 3 bases, with 17 bases left between them. Here the CDR3 DNA reads TGTGCCATCAGTGACCCACCGGGGGACACTAAAGAGACCCAGTACTTC. As protein: CAISDPPGDTKETQYF.

The chain combines TRBV7-4 with TRBJ2-5; D may be TRBD1 (6 bases). The CDR3 has 14 amino acids. The V gene's germline CDR1 is SGHVT and CDR2 SQSDAQ. Trimming took off 5 bases at V and 6 bases at J, with 16 bases between the two ends. CDR3 in DNA: TGTGCCAGCAGCCCCCCACAGGGTTGGAAGACCCAGTACTTC. Translating it yields CASSPPQGWKTQYF.

J is TRBJ2-1 and V is TRBV2; D is unclear. CDR1 and CDR2 from the germline V gene are SNHLY and FYNNEI. The CDR3 spans 12 residues. Deletions cut 1 base from V and 5 bases from J, with 3 bases between. The CDR3 reads CASSEGDNEQFF. As DNA, the CDR3 is TGTGCCAGCAGTGAAGGTGACAATGAGCAGTTCTTC.

The chain is built from TRBV7-9 and TRBJ2-5; D perhaps matches TRBD2 (6 bases). The V and J ends lost 1 base and 1 base respectively, with 13 bases between them. This CDR3 is 16 amino acids long. Looked up from germline, CDR1 is SEHNR and CDR2 is FQNEAQ (reference sequence). In DNA, the CDR3 is TGTGCCAGCAGCTTAGGGGTGGGCGGGACCCAAGAGACCCAGTACTTC. This codes for CASSLGVGGTQETQYF.

The CDR3: CASSSSGRGTYNEQFF. The CDR3 DNA reads TGTGCCAGCAGCTCTAGCGGGAGGGGGACCTACAATGAGCAGTTCTTC. This chain joins TRBV7-2 and TRBJ2-1; 12 nucleotides align to TRBD2. The CDR3 totals 16 residues. Germline CDR1 and CDR2: SGHTA and FQGNSA. V trimming: 4 bases; J trimming: 2 bases; junction bases outside the gene matches: 3.

The gene calls are TRBV7-8 and TRBJ2-1; 12 positions agree with TRBD2. The germline gives CDR1 SGHVS, CDR2 FQNEAQ. This CDR3 is 15 amino acids long. The ends lost 5 bases at V and 7 bases at J; junction bases unmatched: 6. CDR3 nucleotides: TGTGCCAGCAGCCCCGGGACTAGCGGGTTAAATGAGCAGTTCTTC. Translation gives CASSPGTSGLNEQFF.

J is TRBJ2-7 and V is TRBV6-5; D possibly corresponds to TRBD1 (6 bases). The CDR3 loop spans 13 amino acids. Per germline, CDR1 MNHEY and CDR2 SVGAGI. V dropped 2 bases and J dropped 2 bases, with 7 bases sitting between them. Written as DNA, the CDR3 is TGTGCCAGCAGTTACGGACAGACCTACGAGCAGTACTTC. Residues: CASSYGQTYEQYF.

The chain employs TRBV28 and TRBJ2-7; perhaps TRBD2 as D (6 bases). CDR1 and CDR2 (germline): MDHEN, SYDVKM. V was pared by 8 bases and J by 1 base, with 12 bases between. The CDR3 totals 13 residues. CDR3 sequence reads: CASGLEGSYEQYF. CDR3 bases: TGTGCCAGCGGCTTGGAGGGGTCCTACGAGCAGTACTTC.

The gene calls are TRBV7-8 and TRBJ2-2; 9 nucleotides line up with TRBD1. This CDR3 is 16 amino acids long. Germline assignment: CDR1 SGHVS and CDR2 FQNEAQ. The V gene end was trimmed by 5 bases and the J gene end by 7 bases; junction bases not matched to a gene: 11. CDR3 bases: TGTGCCAGCAGCCGAGAGCCGGGACAGGGAATCGGGGAGCTGTTTTTT. Its protein is CASSREPGQGIGELFF.